What follows are 8 T cell receptor beta chains derived from one specimen sequenced in a study of cytomegalovirus exposure and HLA in healthy donors. 60 Vbeta and 13 Jbeta primers were used in PCR. Sequencing was performed with immunoSEQ multiplex PCR; in TCRdb, only in-frame clones are kept and a portion is missing. The profile covers approximately 120,000 clones, with roughly four fifths appearing a single time and roughly 3.1% taken by the ten largest. Sequencing was performed on PBMCs. These receptor sequences come from a man aged 30 to 45 in good health and CMV-seronegative.

The rearrangement uses TRBV7-8 and TRBJ2-4, with TRBD1 as a possible D gene (5 bases). V lost 1 base and J 6 bases, leaving 10 bases between the germline ends. This CDR3 has 14 residues. Looked up from germline, CDR1 is SGHVS and CDR2 is FQNEAQ. For the CDR3, the DNA is TGTGCCAGCAGCTTAGAAGGGGTAGTAAACATTCAGTACTTC. This gives the protein CASSLEGVVNIQYF. Variable domain in full (rest from reference TRBV7-8 and TRBJ2-4): GAGVSQSPRYKVAKRGQDVALRCDPISGHVSLFWYQQALGQGPEFLTYFQNEAQLDKSGLPSDRFFAERPEGSVSTLKIQRTQQEDSAVYLCASSLEGVVNIQYFGAGTRLSVL.

The V and J genes are TRBV4-3 and TRBJ2-5, with 10 bases fitting TRBD2. Germline V gene data show CDR1 as LGHNA and CDR2 as YSLEER. This CDR3 has 18 residues. The ends lost 0 bases at V and 1 base at J; junction bases unmatched: 8. CDR3 in DNA: TGCGCCAGCAGCCAAGATCTTGCGGCTAGCGGGAGCCAAGAGACCCAGTACTTC. It translates to CASSQDLAASGSQETQYF.

This rearrangement joins TRBV5-4 to TRBJ2-7; 8 bases map to TRBD2. CDR3 size: 15 residues. Trimming at V came to 2 bases and at J to 5 bases, leaving 9 bases not matched to a gene. In germline, CDR1 is SGHNT, CDR2 YYREEE (reference sequence). The CDR3 spells CASSLWYGRGNEQYF. The CDR3 DNA reads TGTGCCAGCAGCTTATGGTACGGGAGGGGCAACGAGCAGTACTTC.

The chain joins TRBV5-1 to TRBJ2-1, with 11 nucleotides matching TRBD2. CDR1 and CDR2 from the germline V gene are SGHRS and YFSETQ. V trimming: 6 bases; J trimming: 7 bases; junction bases outside the gene matches: 6. There are 14 residues in the CDR3. CDR3 DNA sequence: TGCGCCAGCACCGAGACTAGCGGGGCTAATGAGCAGTTCTTC. Encoded protein: CASTETSGANEQFF.

This clone was seen just once. The V gene is TRBV4-1, the J gene TRBJ1-1, with 10 bases fitting TRBD1. Germline V CDR1 and CDR2: MGHRA, YSYEKL. After removal of 4 bases from V and 7 bases from J, the junction contained 6 bases not matched to a gene. The CDR3 totals 14 residues. This chain's CDR3 is CASSLRGQGDEAFF. The DNA of the CDR3 is TGCGCCAGCAGCCTAAGAGGACAGGGGGATGAAGCTTTCTTT.

V gene TRBV7-2 combines with J gene TRBJ2-7; 7 bases fit TRBD1. V lost 5 bases, J lost 3 bases, and 4 bases stayed unmatched. CDR3 length: 13 residues. Germline CDR1 is SGHTA and CDR2 is FQGNSA. The CDR3 is CASSVQGSYEQYF. The DNA for the CDR3 is TGTGCCAGCAGCGTACAGGGGAGCTACGAGCAGTACTTC.

This clone was found a few times. V gene TRBV6-6 combines with J gene TRBJ1-2; D is ambiguous. The CDR3 is made up of 13 amino acids. Trimming stripped 6 bases from V and 2 bases from J, with 10 bases between. CDR1 is MNHNY and CDR2 is SVGAGI in the germline V gene (reference sequence). CDR3 DNA: TGTGCCAGCAGCCCTCCACTGAACTATGGCTACACCTTC. Amino acid sequence: CASSPPLNYGYTF.

This clone has a handful of counts. The chain uses TRBV4-3 and TRBJ1-1; 9 nucleotides line up with TRBD1. The CDR3 totals 14 residues. The V gene end was trimmed by 1 base and the J gene end by 8 bases; junction bases not matched to a gene: 5. Germline lookup yields CDR1 LGHNA and CDR2 YSLEER. CDR3 sequence: CASSQGTGGEEAFF. The CDR3 region has the DNA TGCGCCAGCAGCCAAGGAACAGGGGGCGAGGAAGCTTTCTTT.